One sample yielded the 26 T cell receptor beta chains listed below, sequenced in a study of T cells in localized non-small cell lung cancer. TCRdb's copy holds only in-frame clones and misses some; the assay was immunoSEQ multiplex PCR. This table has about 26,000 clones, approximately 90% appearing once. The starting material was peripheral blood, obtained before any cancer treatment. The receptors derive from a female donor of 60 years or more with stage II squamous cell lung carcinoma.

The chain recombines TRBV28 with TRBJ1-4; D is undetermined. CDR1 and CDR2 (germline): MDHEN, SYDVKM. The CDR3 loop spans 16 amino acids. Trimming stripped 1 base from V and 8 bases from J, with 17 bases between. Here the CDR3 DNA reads TGTGCCAGCAGTTTATCTGGAGTCGGAGATAGCGAAAAACTGTTTTTT. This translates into CASSLSGVGDSEKLFF.

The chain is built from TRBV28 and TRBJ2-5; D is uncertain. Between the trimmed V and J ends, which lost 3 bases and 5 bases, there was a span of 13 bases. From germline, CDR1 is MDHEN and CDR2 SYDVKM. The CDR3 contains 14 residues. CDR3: CASSFEDRPETQYF. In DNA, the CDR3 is TGTGCCAGCAGTTTTGAGGACCGCCCGGAGACCCAGTACTTC.

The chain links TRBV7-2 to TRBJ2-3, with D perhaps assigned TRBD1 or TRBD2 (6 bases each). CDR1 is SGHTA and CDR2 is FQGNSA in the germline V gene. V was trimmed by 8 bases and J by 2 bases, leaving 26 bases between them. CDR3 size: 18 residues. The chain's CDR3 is CASLGGGLALRDTDTQYF. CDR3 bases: TGTGCCAGCCTTGGAGGGGGGTTGGCGTTGAGGGACACAGATACGCAGTATTTT.

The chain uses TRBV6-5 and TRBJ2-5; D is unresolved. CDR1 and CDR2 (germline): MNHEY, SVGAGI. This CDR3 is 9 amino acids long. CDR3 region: CADLETQYF. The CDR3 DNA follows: TGTGCTGATCTAGAGACCCAGTACTTC.

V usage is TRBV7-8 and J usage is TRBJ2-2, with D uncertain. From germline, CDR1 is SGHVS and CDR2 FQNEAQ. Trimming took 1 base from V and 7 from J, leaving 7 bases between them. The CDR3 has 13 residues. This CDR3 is CASSLDPGGELFF. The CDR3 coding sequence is TGTGCCAGCAGCTTAGATCCGGGCGGGGAGCTGTTTTTT.

CDR3 nucleotides: TGCGCCAGCAGCTTGTTCGCCTACGAGCAGTACTTC. It codes for CASSLFAYEQYF. The chain recombines TRBV5-1 with TRBJ2-7, with no clear D. The CDR3 covers 12 residues. Germline assignment: CDR1 SGHRS and CDR2 YFSETQ. The ends were cut back, 1 base at V and 2 bases at J, with 4 bases in the middle.

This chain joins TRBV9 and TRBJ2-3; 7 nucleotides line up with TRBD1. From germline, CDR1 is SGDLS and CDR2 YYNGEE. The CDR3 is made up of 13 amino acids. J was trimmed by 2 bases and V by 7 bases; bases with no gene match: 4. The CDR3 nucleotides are TGTGCCAGCCAGACAGGGTACACAGATACGCAGTATTTT. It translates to CASQTGYTDTQYF.

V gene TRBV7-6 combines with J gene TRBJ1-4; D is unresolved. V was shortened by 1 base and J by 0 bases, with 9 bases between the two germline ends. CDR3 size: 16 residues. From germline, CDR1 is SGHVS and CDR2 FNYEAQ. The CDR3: CASSLGRAPTNEKLFF. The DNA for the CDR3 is TGTGCCAGCAGCTTAGGAAGGGCACCAACTAATGAAAAACTGTTTTTT.

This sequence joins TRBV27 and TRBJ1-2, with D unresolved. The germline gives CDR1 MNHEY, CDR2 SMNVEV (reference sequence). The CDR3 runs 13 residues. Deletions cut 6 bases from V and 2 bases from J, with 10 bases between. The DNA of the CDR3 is TGTGCCAGCAGCCGGACTTCCAACTATGGCTACACCTTC. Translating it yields CASSRTSNYGYTF.

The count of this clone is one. This CDR3 is CASSFWGNTEAFF. The CDR3 region has the DNA TGTGCCAGCAGTTTTTGGGGGAACACTGAAGCTTTCTTT. The chain is built from TRBV27 and TRBJ1-1; D remains ambiguous. CDR3 length equals 13 residues. The V gene lost 3 bases and the J gene lost 1 base, with 6 bases spanning the gap. Germline CDR1 reads MNHEY; CDR2 reads SMNVEV (reference sequence).

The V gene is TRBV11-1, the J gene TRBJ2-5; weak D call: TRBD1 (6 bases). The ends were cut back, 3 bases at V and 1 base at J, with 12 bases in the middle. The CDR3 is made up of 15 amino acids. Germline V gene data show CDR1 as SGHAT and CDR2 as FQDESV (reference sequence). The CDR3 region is CASSFTGTGQETQYF. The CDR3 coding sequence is TGTGCCAGCAGCTTCACAGGGACGGGCCAAGAGACCCAGTACTTC.

The CDR3 DNA reads TGTGCCAGCAGCTTAACCTCGGGACACGGCTCCTACGAGCAGTACTTC. It translates to CASSLTSGHGSYEQYF. The V gene is TRBV7-2, the J gene TRBJ2-7, with D perhaps TRBD1 (6 bases). Trimming took 2 bases from V and 0 from J, leaving 14 bases between them. The germline CDR1 and CDR2 sequences are SGHTA and FQGNSA. CDR3 length equals 16 residues. The full variable domain, rest sourced from reference TRBV7-2 and TRBJ2-7, is GAGVSQSPSNKVTEKGKDVELRCDPISGHTALYWYRQSLGQGLEFLIYFQGNSAPDKSGLPSDRFSAERTGGSVSTLTIQRTQQEDSAVYLCASSLTSGHGSYEQYFGPGTRLTVT.

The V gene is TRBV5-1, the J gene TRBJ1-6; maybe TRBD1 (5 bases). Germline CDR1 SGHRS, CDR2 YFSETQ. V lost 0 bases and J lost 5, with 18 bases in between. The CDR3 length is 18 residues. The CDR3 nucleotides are TGCGCCAGCAGCTTGGCCCTAGGGGCGGCAGTCAATAATTCACCCCTCCACTTT. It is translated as CASSLALGAAVNNSPLHF.

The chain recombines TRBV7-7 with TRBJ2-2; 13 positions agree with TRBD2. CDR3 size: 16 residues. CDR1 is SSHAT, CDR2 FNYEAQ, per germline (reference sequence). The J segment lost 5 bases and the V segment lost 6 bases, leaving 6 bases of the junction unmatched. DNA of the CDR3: TGTGCCAGCAGAAAACTAGCGGGAGGGGAGACCGGGGAGCTGTTTTTT. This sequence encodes CASRKLAGGETGELFF.

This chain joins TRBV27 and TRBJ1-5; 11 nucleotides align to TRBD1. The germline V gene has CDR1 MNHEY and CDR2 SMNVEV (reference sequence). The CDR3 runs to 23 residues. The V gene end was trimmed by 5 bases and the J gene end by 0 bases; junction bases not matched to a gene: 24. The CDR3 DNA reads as TGTGCCAGCAGTCCCCTTATGATGCCCTCTAGGACAGGGGGCAATCATAGCAATCAGCCCCAGCATTTT. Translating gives CASSPLMMPSRTGGNHSNQPQHF.

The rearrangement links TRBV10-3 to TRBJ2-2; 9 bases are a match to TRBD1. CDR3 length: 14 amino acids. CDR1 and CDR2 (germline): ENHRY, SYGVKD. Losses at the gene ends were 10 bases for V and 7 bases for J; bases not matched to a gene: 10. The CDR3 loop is CATRPQGANGELFF. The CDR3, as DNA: TGTGCCACGCGCCCACAGGGGGCGAACGGGGAGCTGTTTTTT.

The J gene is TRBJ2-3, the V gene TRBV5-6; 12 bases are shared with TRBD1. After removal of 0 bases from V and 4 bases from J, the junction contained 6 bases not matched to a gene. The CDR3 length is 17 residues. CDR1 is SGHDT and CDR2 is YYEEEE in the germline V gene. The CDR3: CASSLASGQGAADTQYF. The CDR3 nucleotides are TGTGCCAGCAGCTTGGCTTCGGGACAGGGGGCGGCAGATACGCAGTATTTT.

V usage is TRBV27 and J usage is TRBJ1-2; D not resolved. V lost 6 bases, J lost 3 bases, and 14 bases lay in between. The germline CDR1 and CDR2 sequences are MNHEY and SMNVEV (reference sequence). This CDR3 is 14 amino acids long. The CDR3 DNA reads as TGTGCCAGCAGAGCCCCGTCAGCCTACTATGGCTACACCTTC. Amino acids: CASRAPSAYYGYTF.

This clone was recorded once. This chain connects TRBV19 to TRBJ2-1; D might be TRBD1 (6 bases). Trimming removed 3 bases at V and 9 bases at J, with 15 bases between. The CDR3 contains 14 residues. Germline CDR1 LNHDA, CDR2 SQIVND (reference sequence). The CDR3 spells CASSISGVAIEQFF. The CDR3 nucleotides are TGTGCCAGTAGTATCTCAGGGGTAGCCATTGAGCAGTTCTTC.

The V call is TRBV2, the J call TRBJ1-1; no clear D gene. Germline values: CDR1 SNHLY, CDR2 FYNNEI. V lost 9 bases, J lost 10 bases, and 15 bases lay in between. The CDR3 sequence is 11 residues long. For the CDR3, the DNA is TGTGCCAGTAAGCCGGGCTCCTCAGCTTTCTTT. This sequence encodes CASKPGSSAFF. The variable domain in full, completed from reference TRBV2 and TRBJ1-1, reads EPEVTQTPSHQVTQMGQEVILRCVPISNHLYFYWYRQILGQKVEFLVSFYNNEISEKSEIFDDQFSVERPDGSNFTLKIRSTKLEDSAMYFCASKPGSSAFFGQGTRLTVV.

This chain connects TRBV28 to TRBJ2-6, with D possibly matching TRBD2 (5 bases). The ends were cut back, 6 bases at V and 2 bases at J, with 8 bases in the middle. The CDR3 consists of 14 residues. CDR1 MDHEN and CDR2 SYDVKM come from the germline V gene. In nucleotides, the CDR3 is TGTGCCAGCAGGCTGGGAGCTGGGGCCAACGTCCTGACTTTC. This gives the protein CASRLGAGANVLTF.

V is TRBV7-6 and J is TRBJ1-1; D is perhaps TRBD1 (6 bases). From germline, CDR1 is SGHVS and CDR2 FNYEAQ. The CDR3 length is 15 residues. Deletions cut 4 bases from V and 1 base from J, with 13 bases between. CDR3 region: CASSSVTGSNTEAFF. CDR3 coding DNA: TGTGCCAGCAGCTCTGTGACAGGTTCGAACACTGAAGCTTTCTTT.

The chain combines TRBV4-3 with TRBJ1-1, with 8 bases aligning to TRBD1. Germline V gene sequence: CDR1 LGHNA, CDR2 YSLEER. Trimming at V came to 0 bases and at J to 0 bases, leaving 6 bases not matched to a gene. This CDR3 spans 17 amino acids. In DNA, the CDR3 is TGCGCCAGCAGCCAAGACCCCCGGACAGGGCTGAACACTGAAGCTTTCTTT. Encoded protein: CASSQDPRTGLNTEAFF.

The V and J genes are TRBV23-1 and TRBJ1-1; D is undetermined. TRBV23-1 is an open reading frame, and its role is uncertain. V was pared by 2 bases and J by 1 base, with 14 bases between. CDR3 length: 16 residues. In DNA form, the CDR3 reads TGCGCCAGCAGTCAACACCCTAAGAGGACGAACACTGAAGCTTTCTTT. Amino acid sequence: CASSQHPKRTNTEAFF.

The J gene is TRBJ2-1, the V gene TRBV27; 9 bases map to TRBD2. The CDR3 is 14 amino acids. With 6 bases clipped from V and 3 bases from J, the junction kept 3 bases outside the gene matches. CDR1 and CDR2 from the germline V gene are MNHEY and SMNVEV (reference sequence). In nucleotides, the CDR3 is TGTGCCAGCAGCCGGACTAGCGACTACAATGAGCAGTTCTTC. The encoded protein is CASSRTSDYNEQFF.

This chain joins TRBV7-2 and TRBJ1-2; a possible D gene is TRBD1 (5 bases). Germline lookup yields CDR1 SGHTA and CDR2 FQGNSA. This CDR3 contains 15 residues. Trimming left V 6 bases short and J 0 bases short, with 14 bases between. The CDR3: CASREGTGTNYGYTF. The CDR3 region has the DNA TGTGCCAGCAGAGAAGGGACCGGGACTAACTATGGCTACACCTTC. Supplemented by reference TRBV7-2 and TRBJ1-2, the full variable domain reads GAGVSQSPSNKVTEKGKDVELRCDPISGHTALYWYRQSLGQGLEFLIYFQGNSAPDKSGLPSDRFSAERTGGSVSTLTIQRTQQEDSAVYLCASREGTGTNYGYTFGSGTRLTVV.